The subject of this entry is one T cell receptor beta chain. Using immunoSEQ multiplex PCR, the repertoire was profiled, and TCRdb retains in-frame clones only, with some absent. The table has approximately 2,000,000 clones, 85% to 95% seen once. This specimen belongs to a study of shared clonotypes between healthy human individuals. Study-level background: The donors, two women and three men, were aged 18 to 49.

Per the germline V gene, CDR1 is SGHTA and CDR2 is FQGNSA. The V end lost 5 bases, the J end lost 5 bases, and 12 bases lay between the germline ends. The CDR3 consists of 13 residues. The sequencing sample was made of naive CD4+ T cells from PBMCs. Subset of the sample: CD45RA+ positively selected. The clonotype comes from a man younger than 35 in good health. Some clones in this sample may be carry-over from other donors' samples. The chain is built from TRBV7-2 and TRBJ2-5; either TRBD1 or TRBD2 may fit D (6 bases each). In nucleotides, the CDR3 is TGTGCCAGCAGCGGCCTAGGGGGGGAGACCCAGTACTTC. It yields the protein CASSGLGGETQYF.